The rows below give T cell receptor beta chains drawn from one sample of a study of blood T cell repertoires in COVID-19. The protocol was immunoSEQ multiplex PCR, while the TCRdb copy is restricted to in-frame clones and leaves out a portion. The sample lists around 55,000 clones, over 75% occurring once. The sequencing sample was made of peripheral blood. Source of these receptors: a human donor in a cohort sampled during active COVID-19. Each CDR3 is given with its conserved first and last residue. The D gene is left open where the match is weak. Clone size is not always given. Where it is, it says once, few, many or a class for expanded clones.

V	size	D	J	DNA	CDR3
TRBV9	NA	TRBD2	TRBJ2-3	TGTGCCAGCAGTGCTAACCCGGGACTAGCTATGGTAGATACGCAGTATTTT	CASSANPGLAMVDTQYF
TRBV7-2	NA	NA	TRBJ2-5	TGTGCCAGCAGCTTAAATGCGGGGCAGCAAGAGACCCAGTACTTC	CASSLNAGQQETQYF
TRBV30	NA	NA	TRBJ2-1	TGTGCCTGGGAGACAGGCTCAACCTACAATGAGCAGTTCTTC	CAWETGSTYNEQFF
TRBV5-1	NA	NA	TRBJ2-7	TGCGCCAGCAGCTTGCAGGGGAGCTCCTACGAGCAGTACTTC	CASSLQGSSYEQYF
TRBV7-3	NA	TRBD2	TRBJ2-1	TGTGCCAGCAGCTCTCTAGCGGGAGGTTACAATGAGCAGTTCTTC	CASSSLAGGYNEQFF
TRBV6-1	NA	TRBD1	TRBJ2-1	TGTGCCAGCAGTGAACCCGGGGGGACAGGGGCCAATGAGCAGTTCTTC	CASSEPGGTGANEQFF
TRBV18	NA	TRBD1	TRBJ2-6	TGTGCCAGCTCACCGAAGGGACAGGGCCCCTCGGGGGCCAACGTCCTGACTTTC	CASSPKGQGPSGANVLTF
TRBV18	NA	TRBD2	TRBJ2-7	TGTGCCAGCTCACCCGGGAGGATCTCCTACGAGCAGTACTTC	CASSPGRISYEQYF
TRBV7-3	NA	TRBD2	TRBJ2-3	TGTGCCAGCAGAGGAGCGGGGGGTACGCAGTATTTT	CASRGAGGTQYF
TRBV10-1	NA	NA	TRBJ2-7	TGCGCCAGCAGCCAGGGGTTAGAGGTGTACGAGCAGTACTTC	CASSQGLEVYEQYF
TRBV5-1	once	TRBD1	TRBJ1-1	TGCGCCAGCAGCTTCGGACAGGCCACCTCCACGGGAGCTTTCTTT	CASSFGQATSTGAFF
TRBV14	NA	NA	TRBJ2-7	TGTGCCAGCAGCCCCCCCGGGTTCTCCTACGAGCAGTACTTC	CASSPPGFSYEQYF
TRBV5-4	NA	NA	TRBJ2-2	TGTGCCAGCAGCTTAATCGCGGCTAGTAACACCGGGGAGCTGTTTTTT	CASSLIAASNTGELFF
TRBV5-1	NA	TRBD1	TRBJ2-1	TGCGCCAGCAAACGACAGGGAGAGCAGTTCTTC	CASKRQGEQFF
TRBV7-3	NA	TRBD2	TRBJ2-1	TGTGCCAGCAGCCTGGGACTAGCGGGCAATGAGCAGTTCTTC	CASSLGLAGNEQFF
TRBV5-1	NA	TRBD2	TRBJ2-7	TGCGCCAGCAGCTCCGGGACTAGCGGTGAGCAGTACTTC	CASSSGTSGEQYF
TRBV7-8	NA	NA	TRBJ1-2	TGTGCCAGCAGCCCGGACAGTAACTATGGCTACACCTTC	CASSPDSNYGYTF
TRBV5-1	NA	TRBD1	TRBJ2-7	TGCGCCAGCAGTTTCGGACAGGCCCTAACCTACGAGCAGTACTTC	CASSFGQALTYEQYF
TRBV4-3	NA	NA	TRBJ2-3	TGCGCCAGCAGCCAAGATGGTGGCGGTCCTAGCACAGATACGCAGTATTTT	CASSQDGGGPSTDTQYF
TRBV19	NA	NA	TRBJ2-1	TGTGCCAGTAGTATGTCGTTCCCCCCGGGAGTTGAGCAGTTCTTC	CASSMSFPPGVEQFF
TRBV3-1/TRBV3-2	once	NA	TRBJ1-1	TGTGCCACCAGTGGGCAGAACACTGAAGCTTTCTTT	CATSGQNTEAFF
TRBV7-9	NA	TRBD1	TRBJ2-7	TGTGCCAGCAGCGCCGGGACAGGGGTTTTCTACGAGCAGTACTTC	CASSAGTGVFYEQYF
TRBV5-4	NA	NA	TRBJ1-2	TGTGCCAGCAGCTTGGGGACTGACTATGGCTACACCTTC	CASSLGTDYGYTF
TRBV9	NA	TRBD2	TRBJ2-6	TGTGCCAGCAGCCCCGCGGGAGGTAGCTCTGGGGCCAACGTCCTGACTTTC	CASSPAGGSSGANVLTF
TRBV5-4	NA	TRBD2	TRBJ2-5	TGTGCCAGCAGCCGTAGCGGGAGTCGGGAGTACTTC	CASSRSGSREYF
TRBV11-3	NA	NA	TRBJ2-2	TGTGCCAGCAGCCCCACTTCGAAGAACACCGGGGAGCTGTTTTTT	CASSPTSKNTGELFF
TRBV5-6	NA	NA	TRBJ2-2	TGTGCCAGCAGTATGTTCCGGGCGAACACCGGGGAGCTGTTTTTT	CASSMFRANTGELFF
TRBV5-4	once	NA	TRBJ2-3	TGTGCCAGCAGCTCCCGGGACTTCACAGATACGCAGTATTTT	CASSSRDFTDTQYF
TRBV6-2/TRBV6-3	NA	TRBD1	TRBJ1-4	TGTGCCAGCAGCTCTCGACAGGGTGGGGATGAAAAACTGTTTTTT	CASSSRQGGDEKLFF